The 12 T cell receptor beta chains below were found in one sample sequenced in a study of HIV-infected patients and healthy controls. All unsorted peripheral T cells were captured because whole blood was used without fractionation. Alpha and beta constant-region primers primed reverse transcription of around 500 ng RNA. Separate chain-specific third strand synthesis with multiplexing indices produced the alpha and beta libraries. TCRdb re-analysed the 5' RACE reads in MiXCR, keeping a single row per CDR3 protein. Of tens of thousands of distinct CDR3 sequences listed, 8% to 10% are singletons. Sequencing was carried out using blood. Receptors were obtained from an adult in good health.

This clonotype was picked up many times. The chain has TRBV15 and TRBJ1-1; D call uncertain. In germline, CDR1 is LNHNV, CDR2 YYDKDF (reference sequence). CDR3 size: 15 residues. The V end was cut by 0 bases, the J end by 1 base, with 9 bases between. DNA for the CDR3: TGTGCCACCAGCAGAGAGAAAGGGCAGAACACTGAAGCTTTCTTT. This gives the protein CATSREKGQNTEAFF. The full variable domain, its missing parts supplied by reference TRBV15 and TRBJ1-1, is DAMVIQNPRYQVTQFGKPVTLSCSQTLNHNVMYWYQQKSSQAPKLLFHYYDKDFNNEADTPDNFQSRRPNTSFCFLDIRSPGLGDTAMYLCATSREKGQNTEAFFGQGTRLTVV.

The rearrangement uses TRBV19 and TRBJ2-7, with 10 bases identical to TRBD1. V shed 6 bases and J 6 bases; nucleotides not matched to a gene: 8. CDR1 is LNHDA and CDR2 is SQIVND in the germline V gene (reference sequence). This CDR3 is built from 14 residues. The CDR3 nucleotides read TGTGCCAGTAGATCCCGGGACAGGGGAACCGAGCAGTACTTC. This gives the protein CASRSRDRGTEQYF.

The sample holds many counts of this clonotype. The J gene is TRBJ1-2, the V gene TRBV28, with 11 bases fitting TRBD1. Germline loops: CDR1 MDHEN, CDR2 SYDVKM. CDR3 size: 16 residues. Unmatched junction bases numbered 9, after V lost 5 bases and J lost 4 bases. CDR3 sequence reads: CASSLGQGASSYGYTF. The CDR3 region has the DNA TGTGCCAGCAGTCTAGGACAGGGGGCTTCGAGCTATGGCTACACCTTC.

This clonotype was counted at least ten times. The chain has TRBV20-1 and TRBJ2-7; the match to TRBD2 covers 7 bases. The ends lost 6 bases at V and 4 bases at J; junction bases unmatched: 12. Germline assignment: CDR1 DFQATT and CDR2 SNEGSKA (reference sequence). The CDR3 spans 14 residues. The CDR3 spells CSAVSTSRGYEQYF. The CDR3 nucleotides read TGCAGTGCGGTTTCGACTAGCCGTGGGTACGAGCAGTACTTC.

By share, this clonotype counts as medium-sized (0.01 to 0.1%). CDR3 sequence reads: CSVSGMNTEAFF. The CDR3, as DNA: TGCAGCGTTTCCGGGATGAACACTGAAGCTTTCTTT. The chain recombines TRBV29-1 with TRBJ1-1; D not resolved. V dropped 5 bases and J dropped 0 bases, with 7 bases sitting between them. The length of the CDR3 is 12 residues. Germline lookup yields CDR1 SQVTM and CDR2 ANQGSEA.

The chain carries TRBV19 and TRBJ2-7; no clear D gene. V was pared by 5 bases and J by 0 bases, with 11 bases between. Germline V CDR1 and CDR2: LNHDA, SQIVND (reference sequence). The CDR3 runs 14 residues. This CDR3 is CASSLSLYSYEQYF. CDR3 coding DNA: TGTGCCAGTAGTCTAAGCCTGTACTCCTACGAGCAGTACTTC.

This clonotype has ten or more counts. This chain connects TRBV28 to TRBJ2-3; 8 nucleotides align to TRBD2. The CDR3 runs to 17 residues. V lost 1 base to trimming and J lost 6 bases; unmatched junction nucleotides: 12. The germline gives CDR1 MDHEN, CDR2 SYDVKM. The CDR3 bases are TGTGCCAGCAGTTTATTAGTGACTAGCGAAATCTCGGATACGCAGTATTTT. This sequence encodes CASSLLVTSEISDTQYF. The variable domain in full, with the rest retrieved from reference TRBV28 and TRBJ2-3, is DVKVTQSSRYLVKRTGEKVFLECVQDMDHENMFWYRQDPGLGLRLIYFSYDVKMKEKGDIPEGYSVSREKKERFSLILESASTNQTSMYLCASSLLVTSEISDTQYFGPGTRLTVL.

This clonotype was recorded many times. The V and J genes are TRBV7-8 and TRBJ2-1; tentative D call: TRBD1 (5 bases). Germline V gene data show CDR1 as SGHVS and CDR2 as FQNEAQ. The CDR3 totals 19 residues. V gave up 2 bases and J gave up 0 bases, with 20 bases separating them. The CDR3 here is CASSLWGLTAADSYNEQFF. The CDR3 DNA is TGTGCCAGCAGCTTATGGGGCCTGACTGCCGCGGACTCCTACAATGAGCAGTTCTTC.

This clonotype was recorded at least ten times. V usage is TRBV6-6 and J usage is TRBJ2-7; 12 bases map to TRBD2. Germline V gene sequence: CDR1 MNHNY, CDR2 SVGAGI (reference sequence). Unmatched junction bases numbered 1, after V lost 4 bases and J lost 6 bases. CDR3 length: 13 amino acids. CDR3 coding DNA: TGTGCCAGCAGTTCGGGACTAGCGGGCGAGCAGTACTTC. Protein product: CASSSGLAGEQYF.

This clonotype was counted many times. The chain joins TRBV12-3 or TRBV12-4 to TRBJ2-3, with D uncertain. The CDR3 has 15 amino acids. Trimming pared 6 bases from V and 2 bases from J, leaving 15 bases between. The CDR3 loop is CASRKLDQITDTQYF. The CDR3 nucleotides read TGTGCCAGCAGGAAACTCGACCAAATCACAGATACGCAGTATTTT.

To note about this clonotype: This clone may be a read error of a much larger clone one base away. V usage is TRBV19 and J usage is TRBJ2-3; perhaps D is TRBD1 or TRBD2 (6 bases each). This CDR3 spans 14 amino acids. CDR1 LNHDA and CDR2 SQIVND come from the germline V gene (reference sequence). Trimming stripped 7 bases from V and 5 bases from J, with 16 bases between. Here the CDR3 DNA reads TGTGCCAGTAACGGGGGCGTTTCTGGAGATACGCAGTATTTT. This encodes CASNGGVSGDTQYF. Full variable domain (remainder filled in from reference TRBV19 and TRBJ2-3): DGGITQSPKYLFRKEGQNVTLSCEQNLNHDAMYWYRQDPGQGLRLIYYSQIVNDFQKGDIAEGYSVSREKKESFPLTVTSAQKNPTAFYLCASNGGVSGDTQYFGPGTRLTVL.

The chain couples TRBV7-2 to TRBJ1-4, with 7 bases that match TRBD1. The CDR3 sequence is 16 residues long. V was clipped by 6 bases and J by 2 bases; unmatched bases: 9. The germline gives CDR1 SGHTA, CDR2 FQGNSA. CDR3 DNA sequence: TGTGCCAGCAGTTTTGGGGGAGGGGGCACTAATGAAAAACTGTTTTTT. It is translated as CASSFGGGGTNEKLFF.